This TCR beta chain was observed in a study of preoperative IRX-2 immunotherapy in early breast cancer. This CDR3 spans 15 amino acids. Germline-derived CDR1 and CDR2 are MDHEN and SYDVKM. V was pared by 4 bases and J by 7 bases, with 9 bases of the junction left unmatched. Treatment: preoperative locoregional IRX-2 cytokine immunotherapy. Samples came from a phase Ib trial of preoperative locoregional IRX-2 cytokine immunotherapy. Only in-frame clones appear in the TCRdb table, and some are missing; sequencing was by immunoSEQ multiplex PCR. This repertoire shows 34,000 or so clones, roughly 87% found once; its top ten account for about 2.7%.

The receptor comes from a human donor with breast cancer. V gene TRBV28 combines with J gene TRBJ1-4, with TRBD1 matching 7 bases. Specimen: lymph node tissue, collected from a patient treated with IRX-2 immunotherapy. CDR3 sequence reads: CASSSTGYIGEKLFF. The CDR3 nucleotides read TGTGCCAGCAGTTCGACAGGGTACATTGGTGAAAAACTGTTTTTT.